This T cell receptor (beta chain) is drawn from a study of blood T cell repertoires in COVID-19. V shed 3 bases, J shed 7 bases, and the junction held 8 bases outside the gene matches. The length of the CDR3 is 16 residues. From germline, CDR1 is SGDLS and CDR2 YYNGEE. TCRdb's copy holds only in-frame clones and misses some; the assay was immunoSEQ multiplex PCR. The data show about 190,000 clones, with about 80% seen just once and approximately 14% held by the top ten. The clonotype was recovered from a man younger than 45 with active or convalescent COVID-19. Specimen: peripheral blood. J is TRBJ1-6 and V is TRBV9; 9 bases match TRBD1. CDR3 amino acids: CASSANRDRVNSPLHF. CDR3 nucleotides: TGTGCCAGCAGCGCGAACCGGGACAGGGTGAATTCACCCCTCCACTTT.